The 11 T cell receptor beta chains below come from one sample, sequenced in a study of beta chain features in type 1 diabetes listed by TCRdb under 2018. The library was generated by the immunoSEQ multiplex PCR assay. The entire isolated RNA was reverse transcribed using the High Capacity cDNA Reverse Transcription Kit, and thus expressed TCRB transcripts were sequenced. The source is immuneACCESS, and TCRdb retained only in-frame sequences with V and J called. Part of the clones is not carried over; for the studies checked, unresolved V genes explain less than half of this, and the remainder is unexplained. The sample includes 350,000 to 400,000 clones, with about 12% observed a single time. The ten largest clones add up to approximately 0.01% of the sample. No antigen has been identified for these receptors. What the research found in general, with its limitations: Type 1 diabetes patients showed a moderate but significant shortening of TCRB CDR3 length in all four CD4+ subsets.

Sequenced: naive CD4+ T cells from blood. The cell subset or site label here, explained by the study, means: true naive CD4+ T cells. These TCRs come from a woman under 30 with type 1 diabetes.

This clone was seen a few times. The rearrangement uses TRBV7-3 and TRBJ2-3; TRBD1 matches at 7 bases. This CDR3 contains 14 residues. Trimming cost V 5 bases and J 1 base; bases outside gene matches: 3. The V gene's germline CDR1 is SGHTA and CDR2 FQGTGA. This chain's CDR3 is CASSLGTGTDTQYF. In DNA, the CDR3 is TGTGCCAGCAGCCTGGGGACAGGCACAGATACGCAGTATTTT.

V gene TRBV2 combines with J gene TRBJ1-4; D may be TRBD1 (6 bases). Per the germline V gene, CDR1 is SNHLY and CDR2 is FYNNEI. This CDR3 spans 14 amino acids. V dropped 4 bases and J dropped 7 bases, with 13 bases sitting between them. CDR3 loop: CASSGRQGREKLFF. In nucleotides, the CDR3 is TGTGCCAGCAGTGGGAGGCAGGGGCGTGAAAAACTGTTTTTT.

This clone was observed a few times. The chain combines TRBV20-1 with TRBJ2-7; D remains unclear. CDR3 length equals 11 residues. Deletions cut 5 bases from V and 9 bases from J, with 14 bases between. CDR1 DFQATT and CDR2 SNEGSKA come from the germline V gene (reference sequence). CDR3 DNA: TGCAGTGCTCCTTTAAGCCGAGTGCAGTACTTC. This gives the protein CSAPLSRVQYF.

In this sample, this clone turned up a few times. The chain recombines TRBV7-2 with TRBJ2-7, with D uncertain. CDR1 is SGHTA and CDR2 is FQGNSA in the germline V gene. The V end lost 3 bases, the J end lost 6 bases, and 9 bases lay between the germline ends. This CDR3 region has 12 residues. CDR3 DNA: TGTGCCAGCAGCTTGGGCTTCGTCGAGCAGTACTTC. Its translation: CASSLGFVEQYF.

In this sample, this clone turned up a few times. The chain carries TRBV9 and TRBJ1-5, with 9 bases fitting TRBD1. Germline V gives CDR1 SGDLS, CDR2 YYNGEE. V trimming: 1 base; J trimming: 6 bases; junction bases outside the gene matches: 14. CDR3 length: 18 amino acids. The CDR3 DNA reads TGTGCCAGCAGCGTAAGGATAAACCGGGACAGGGCCCTTCAGCCCCAGCATTTT. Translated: CASSVRINRDRALQPQHF.

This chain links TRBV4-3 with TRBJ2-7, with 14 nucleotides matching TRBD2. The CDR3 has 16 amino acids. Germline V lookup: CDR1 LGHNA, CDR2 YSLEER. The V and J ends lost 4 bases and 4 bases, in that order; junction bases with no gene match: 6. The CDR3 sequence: CASSRGGTSGSYEQYF. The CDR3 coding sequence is TGCGCCAGCAGCCGAGGCGGGACTAGCGGGAGTTACGAGCAGTACTTC.

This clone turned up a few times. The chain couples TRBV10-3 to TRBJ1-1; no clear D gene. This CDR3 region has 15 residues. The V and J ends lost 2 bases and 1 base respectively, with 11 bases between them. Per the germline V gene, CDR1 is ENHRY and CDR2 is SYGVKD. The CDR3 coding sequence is TGTGCCATCAGTGAGGCCAGAAGAGGGAACACTGAAGCTTTCTTT. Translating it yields CAISEARRGNTEAFF.

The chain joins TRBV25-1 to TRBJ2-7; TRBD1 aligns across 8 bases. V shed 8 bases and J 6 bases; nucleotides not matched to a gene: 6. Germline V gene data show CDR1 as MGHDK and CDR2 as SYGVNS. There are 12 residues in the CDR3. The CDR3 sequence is CASRGQGFEQYF. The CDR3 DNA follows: TGTGCCAGCCGAGGACAGGGATTCGAGCAGTACTTC.

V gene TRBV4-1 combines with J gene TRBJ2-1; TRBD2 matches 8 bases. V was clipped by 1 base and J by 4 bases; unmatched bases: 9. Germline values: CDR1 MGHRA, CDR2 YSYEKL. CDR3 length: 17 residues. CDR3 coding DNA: TGCGCCAGCAGCCAAGTCGTAGCGGGGCTACCTTACAATGAGCAGTTCTTC. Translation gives CASSQVVAGLPYNEQFF.

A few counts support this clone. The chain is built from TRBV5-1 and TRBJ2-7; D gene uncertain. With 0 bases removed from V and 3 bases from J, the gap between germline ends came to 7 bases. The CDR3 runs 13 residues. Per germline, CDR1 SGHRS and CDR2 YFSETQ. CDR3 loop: CASSLDSIYEQYF. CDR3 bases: TGCGCCAGCAGCTTGGACTCGATCTACGAGCAGTACTTC.

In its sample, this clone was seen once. The CDR3 here is CASSLIRQGANEQFF. The CDR3 DNA reads TGTGCCAGCAGCTTGATAAGACAGGGGGCAAATGAGCAGTTCTTC. The rearrangement uses TRBV7-8 and TRBJ2-1; TRBD1 agrees at 10 bases. Per the germline V gene, CDR1 is SGHVS and CDR2 is FQNEAQ. This CDR3 comprises 15 residues. Germline trimming cut 3 bases from V and 7 bases from J; bases unmatched to any gene: 6.